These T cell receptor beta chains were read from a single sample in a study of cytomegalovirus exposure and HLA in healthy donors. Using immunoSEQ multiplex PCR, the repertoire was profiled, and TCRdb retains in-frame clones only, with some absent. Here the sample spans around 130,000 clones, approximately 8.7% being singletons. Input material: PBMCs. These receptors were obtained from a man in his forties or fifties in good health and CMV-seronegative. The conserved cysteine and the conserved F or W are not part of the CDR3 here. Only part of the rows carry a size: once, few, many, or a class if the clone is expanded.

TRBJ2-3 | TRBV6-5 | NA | ASTPGQDYTDTQY
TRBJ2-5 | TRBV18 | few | ASSPAGEETQY
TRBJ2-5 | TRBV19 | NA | ASTTPGGPPAQY
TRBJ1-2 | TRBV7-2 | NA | ASSLGRQADGYT
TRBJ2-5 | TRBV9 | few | ASSERTGQETQY
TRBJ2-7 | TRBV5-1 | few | ASSPGQGVDEQY
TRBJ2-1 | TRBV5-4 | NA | ASSLDLAGGGFGI
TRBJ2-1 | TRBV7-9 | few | ASSLASGGARDNEQF
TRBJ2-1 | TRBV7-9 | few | ASSPSFRGDEF
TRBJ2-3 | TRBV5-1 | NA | ASSPLQGDTQY
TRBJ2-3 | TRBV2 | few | ASSERDTQY
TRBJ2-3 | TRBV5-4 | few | ASSAQGATQY
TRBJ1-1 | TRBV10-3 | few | AISTGNTEAF
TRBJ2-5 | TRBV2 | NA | ASSLLGQGEETQY
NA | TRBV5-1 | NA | ASSSRQAASYEQY
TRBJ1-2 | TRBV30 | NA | AWRGERTGRYGYT
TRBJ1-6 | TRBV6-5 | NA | ASSYDWGGPRPLH
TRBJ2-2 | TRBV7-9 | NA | ASSFAGTGELF
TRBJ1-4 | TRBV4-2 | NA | ASSQGTGGGDEKLF
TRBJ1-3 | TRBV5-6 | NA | ASSPWTEAGNTIY
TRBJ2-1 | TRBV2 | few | ASSAPFLDRGSYNEQF
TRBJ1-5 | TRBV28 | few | ASSFSVSWH
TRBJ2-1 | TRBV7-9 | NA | ASSGGLAGDF
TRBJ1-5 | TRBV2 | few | ASSARVLGSNQPQH
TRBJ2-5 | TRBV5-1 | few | ASSLGQGQETQY
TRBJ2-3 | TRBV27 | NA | ASSLFGGESDTQY
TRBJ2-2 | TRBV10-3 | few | AISEAGNTGELF
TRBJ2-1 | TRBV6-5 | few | ASRSTGRNEQF
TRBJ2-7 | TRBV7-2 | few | ASITKGGSDPFEQY